This entry concerns a single TCR beta chain. This entry is derived from a study of blood T cell repertoires in COVID-19. In the study overall: Material from acute and convalescent COVID-19 was sourced from the United States, Italy and Spain. PBMCs, B-cell-depleted T cells, or T cells were the source of the cDNA or gDNA that made up the material.

Germline-derived CDR1 and CDR2 are GTSNPN and SVGIG (reference sequence). The CDR3 covers 14 residues. J lost 0 bases, V lost 5 bases, and 5 bases had no gene match. Only in-frame clones appear in the TCRdb table, and some are missing; sequencing was by immunoSEQ multiplex PCR. The sample records some 390,000 clones, around 84% being singletons. Sequenced sample: peripheral blood. The chain is built from TRBV30 and TRBJ2-3, with 7 nucleotides matching TRBD2. The source of this sequence is a human donor in a cohort sampled during active COVID-19. The CDR3 DNA is TGTGCCTGGGCCACGGGGGGAAGCACAGATACGCAGTATTTT. Translation: CAWATGGSTDTQYF.